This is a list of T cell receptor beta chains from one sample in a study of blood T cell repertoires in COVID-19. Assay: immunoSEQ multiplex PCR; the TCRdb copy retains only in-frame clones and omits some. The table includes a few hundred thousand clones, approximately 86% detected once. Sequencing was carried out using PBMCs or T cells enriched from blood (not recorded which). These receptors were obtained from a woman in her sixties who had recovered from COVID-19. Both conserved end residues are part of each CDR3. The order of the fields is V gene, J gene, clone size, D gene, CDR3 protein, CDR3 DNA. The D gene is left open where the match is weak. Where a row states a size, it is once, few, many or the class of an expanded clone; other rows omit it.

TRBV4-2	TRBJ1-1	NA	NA	CASSQDHSREAFF	TGTGCCAGCAGCCAAGATCACAGCCGAGAAGCTTTCTTT
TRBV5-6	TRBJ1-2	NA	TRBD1	CASSLGTGGAYGYTF	TGTGCCAGCAGCCTCGGGACAGGGGGCGCCTATGGCTACACCTTC
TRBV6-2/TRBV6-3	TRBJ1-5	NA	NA	CASSQPIGDNQPQHF	TGTGCCAGCAGTCAGCCCATAGGGGACAATCAGCCCCAGCATTTT
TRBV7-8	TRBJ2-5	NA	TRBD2	CASSLGLAGGGETQYF	TGTGCCAGCAGCTTGGGACTAGCGGGGGGAGGGGAGACCCAGTACTTC
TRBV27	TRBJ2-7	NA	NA	CASGRVLGGSTYEQYF	TGTGCCTCCGGGCGGGTCCTCGGCGGCAGTACCTACGAGCAGTACTTC
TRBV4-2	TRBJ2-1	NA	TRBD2	CASSQEYGGNYNEQFF	TGTGCCAGCAGCCAAGAGTACGGGGGGAACTACAATGAGCAGTTCTTC
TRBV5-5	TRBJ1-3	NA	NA	CASSLVDISGNTIYF	TGTGCCAGCAGCTTAGTGGACATCTCTGGAAACACCATATATTTT
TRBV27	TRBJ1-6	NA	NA	CASSFRRSYNSPLHF	TGTGCCAGCAGTTTCAGGCGCTCCTATAATTCACCCCTCCACTTT
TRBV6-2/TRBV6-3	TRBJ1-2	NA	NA	CASSGQPIGYTF	TGTGCCAGCAGTGGACAGCCTATAGGCTACACCTTC
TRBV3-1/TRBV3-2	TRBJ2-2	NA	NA	CASSLGQTNTGELFF	TGTGCCAGCAGCCTTGGACAGACGAACACCGGGGAGCTGTTTTTT
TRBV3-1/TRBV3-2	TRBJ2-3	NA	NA	CASSPQRGAHTDTQYF	TGTGCCAGCAGCCCCCAACGGGGGGCCCACACAGATACGCAGTATTTT
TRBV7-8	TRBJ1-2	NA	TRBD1	CASSLTGAYGYTF	TGTGCCAGCAGCCTTACAGGGGCCTATGGCTACACCTTC
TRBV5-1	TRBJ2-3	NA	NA	CASSSGLTDTQYF	TGCGCCAGCAGCTCTGGACTCACAGATACGCAGTATTTT
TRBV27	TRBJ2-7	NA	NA	CASSLSSHRYYEQYF	TGTGCCAGCAGTTTAAGTTCACACCGATACTACGAGCAGTACTTC
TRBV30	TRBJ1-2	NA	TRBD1	CAWALTGLSVYGYTF	TGTGCCTGGGCCCTGACAGGGCTGAGTGTCTATGGCTACACCTTC
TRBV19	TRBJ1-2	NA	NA	CASSIISTGRNYGYTF	TGTGCCAGTAGTATAATTTCGACAGGACGAAATTATGGCTACACCTTC
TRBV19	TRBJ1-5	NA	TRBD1	CASSRYPQGNWNQPQHF	TGTGCCAGTAGTCGGTACCCACAGGGGAACTGGAATCAGCCCCAGCATTTT
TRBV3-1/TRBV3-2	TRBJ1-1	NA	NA	CASSPQGSASEAFF	TGTGCCAGCAGCCCCCAGGGGTCCGCATCTGAAGCTTTCTTT
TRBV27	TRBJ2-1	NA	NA	CASSDTSPGGLRNEQFF	TGTGCCAGCAGTGACACATCCCCCGGGGGGCTAAGGAATGAGCAGTTCTTC
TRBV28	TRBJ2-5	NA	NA	CASSSPGPETQYF	TGTGCCAGCAGTTCCCCAGGGCCGGAGACCCAGTACTTC
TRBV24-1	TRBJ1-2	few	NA	CATSDSGGANYGYTF	TGTGCCACCAGTGACTCCGGGGGGGCCAACTATGGCTACACCTTC
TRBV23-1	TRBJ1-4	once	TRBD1	CASSQEKRPGQNNEKLFF	TGCGCCAGCAGTCAAGAAAAAAGACCGGGACAGAATAATGAAAAACTGTTTTTT
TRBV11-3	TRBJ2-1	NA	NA	CASSLLNSNEQFF	TGTGCCAGCAGCTTACTTAACAGCAATGAGCAGTTCTTC
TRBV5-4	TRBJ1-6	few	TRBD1	CASSYPPGTANSPLHF	TGTGCCAGCAGCTACCCCCCTGGGACAGCTAATTCACCCCTCCACTTT
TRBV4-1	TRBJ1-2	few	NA	CASTQGGAEGKGSYTF	TGCGCCAGCACCCAAGGTGGGGCGGAGGGTAAGGGAAGCTACACCTTC
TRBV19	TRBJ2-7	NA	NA	CASSPGAGVSYEQYF	TGTGCCAGTAGTCCCGGGGCAGGGGTTTCCTACGAGCAGTACTTC
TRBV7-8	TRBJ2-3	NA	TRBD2	CASSLFSGVNTDTQYF	TGTGCCAGCAGCTTATTCAGCGGGGTGAACACAGATACGCAGTATTTT
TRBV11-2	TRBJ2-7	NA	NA	CASSFATYEQYF	TGTGCCAGCAGCTTCGCTACCTACGAGCAGTACTTC
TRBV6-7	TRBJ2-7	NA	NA	CASSYSRREIYEQYF	TGTGCCAGCAGTTACTCGAGACGGGAAATCTACGAGCAGTACTTC
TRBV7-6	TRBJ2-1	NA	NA	CASSLRWGAYNEQFF	TGTGCCAGCAGCTTACGATGGGGGGCCTACAATGAGCAGTTCTTC
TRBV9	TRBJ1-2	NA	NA	CASSPREFSYGYTF	TGTGCCAGCAGCCCCAGGGAATTCTCCTATGGCTACACCTTC
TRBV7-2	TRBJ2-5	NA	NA	CASSFGVTQYF	TGTGCCAGCAGCTTCGGGGTGACCCAGTACTTC
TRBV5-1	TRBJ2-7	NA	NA	CASSLSLTGSSYEQYF	TGCGCCAGCAGCTTGTCGCTGACAGGCTCCTCCTACGAGCAGTACTTC
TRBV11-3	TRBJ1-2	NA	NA	CASSLGGAEGYTF	TGTGCCAGCAGCTTAGGGGGCGCGGAGGGCTACACCTTC
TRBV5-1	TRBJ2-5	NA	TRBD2	CASSLKASGGETQYF	TGCGCCAGCAGCTTGAAGGCTAGCGGGGGGGAGACCCAGTACTTC
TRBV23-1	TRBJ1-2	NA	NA	CASSLPGGGGYTF	TGCGCCAGCAGTCTTCCCGGGGGGGGTGGCTACACCTTC
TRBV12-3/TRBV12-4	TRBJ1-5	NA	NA	CASNGQFNQPQHF	TGTGCCAGCAACGGACAGTTCAATCAGCCCCAGCATTTT
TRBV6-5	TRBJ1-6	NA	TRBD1	CASSLTGTDNSPLHF	TGTGCCAGCAGTCTAACCGGGACAGATAATTCACCCCTCCACTTT
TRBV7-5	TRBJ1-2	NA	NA	CARSSDVRDRKIYGYTF	TGTGCCAGAAGCTCCGATGTCCGGGACAGAAAAATTTATGGCTACACCTTC
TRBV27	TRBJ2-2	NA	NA	CASSYKAGYTGELFF	TGTGCCAGCAGTTATAAGGCAGGATACACCGGGGAGCTGTTTTTT
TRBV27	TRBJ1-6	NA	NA	CASSLRGLVGNHSPLHF	TGTGCCAGCAGTTTGAGGGGGTTGGTAGGGAACCATTCGCCCCTCCACTTT
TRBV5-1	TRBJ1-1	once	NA	CASSLHRDTEAFF	TGCGCCAGCAGCTTGCACCGGGACACTGAAGCTTTCTTT
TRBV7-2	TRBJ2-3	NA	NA	CASSLTRDTDTQYF	TGTGCCAGCAGCTTAACACGGGACACAGATACGCAGTATTTT
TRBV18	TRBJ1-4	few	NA	CASTKRWEKLFF	TGTGCCAGCACAAAACGCTGGGAAAAACTGTTTTTT
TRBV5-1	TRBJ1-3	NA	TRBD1	CASSTGTGATSGNTIYF	TGCGCCAGCAGCACCGGGACAGGGGCGACCTCTGGAAACACCATATATTTT
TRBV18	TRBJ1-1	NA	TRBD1	CASSPIQGTEAFF	TGTGCCAGCTCCCCCATACAGGGGACTGAAGCTTTCTTT
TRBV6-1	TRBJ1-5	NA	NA	CASSGPTRGNSNQPQHF	TGTGCCAGCAGTGGTCCGACCAGGGGTAATAGCAATCAGCCCCAGCATTTT
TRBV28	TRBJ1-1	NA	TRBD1	CASSPGGHEAFF	TGTGCCAGCAGCCCAGGGGGCCATGAAGCTTTCTTT
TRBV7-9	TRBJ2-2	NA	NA	CASRPTTGNTGELFF	TGTGCCAGCAGACCTACTACAGGGAACACCGGGGAGCTGTTTTTT
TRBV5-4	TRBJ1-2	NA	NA	CASSPRQVPYGYTF	TGTGCCAGCAGCCCTCGACAGGTCCCCTATGGCTACACCTTC
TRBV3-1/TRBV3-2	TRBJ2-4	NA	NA	CASSQGHGLAKNIQYF	TGTGCCAGCAGCCAAGGACACGGACTAGCCAAAAACATTCAGTACTTC
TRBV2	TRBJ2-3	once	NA	CASSRDSSTDTQYF	TGTGCCAGCAGCAGGGACTCAAGCACAGATACGCAGTATTTT
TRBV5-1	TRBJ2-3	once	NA	CASSREGDTQYF	TGCGCCAGCAGCCGGGAAGGAGATACGCAGTATTTT
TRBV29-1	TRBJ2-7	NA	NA	CSARLASYEQYF	TGCAGCGCCAGGTTGGCCTCCTACGAGCAGTACTTC
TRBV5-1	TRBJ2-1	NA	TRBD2	CASSLGSGGRSDEQFF	TGCGCCAGCAGCTTGGGTAGCGGGGGGCGGTCCGATGAGCAGTTCTTC
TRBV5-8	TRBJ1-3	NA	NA	CASSAGAGTGNTIYF	TGTGCCAGCAGCGCGGGGGCTGGGACTGGAAACACCATATATTTT
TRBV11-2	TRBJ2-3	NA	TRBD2	CASSLASGTSVADTQYF	TGTGCCAGCAGCTTAGCTAGTGGGACTAGCGTTGCGGATACGCAGTATTTT
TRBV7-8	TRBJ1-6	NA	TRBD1	CASSFQGRQGGSPLHF	TGTGCCAGCAGCTTCCAAGGGAGACAGGGAGGATCACCCCTCCACTTT
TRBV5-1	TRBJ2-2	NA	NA	CASSLGLGGGELFF	TGCGCCAGCAGCTTGGGCTTGGGAGGCGGGGAGCTGTTTTTT
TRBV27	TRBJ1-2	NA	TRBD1	CASSTNRGRSGYTF	TGTGCCAGCAGTACTAACAGGGGGCGGAGTGGCTACACCTTC